One sample yielded the 31 T cell receptor beta chains listed below, sequenced in a study of beta chain features in type 1 diabetes. Reverse transcribing all isolated RNA meant expressed TCRB transcripts were sequenced. The table came from immunoSEQ multiplex PCR; TCRdb's copy has only in-frame clones and leaves some out. The top ten hold 0.44% of the sample, which has 300,000 to 350,000 clones, roughly 8% seen once. What was sequenced was central memory CD4+ T cells from blood. Receptors originate from a woman aged 18 to 35 in good health.

This clone was detected a few times. The chain recombines TRBV9 with TRBJ2-3, with 10 bases that match TRBD2. There are 14 residues in the CDR3. V lost 4 bases to trimming and J lost 7 bases; unmatched junction nucleotides: 6. Germline values: CDR1 SGDLS, CDR2 YYNGEE. The CDR3 nucleotides are TGTGCCAGCAGCCCCAGCGGGAGGGCTCATACGCAGTATTTT. Translated: CASSPSGRAHTQYF.

The chain uses TRBV9 and TRBJ2-5; no clear D gene. Per the germline V gene, CDR1 is SGDLS and CDR2 is YYNGEE. V was shortened by 0 bases and J by 1 base, with 4 bases between the two germline ends. The CDR3 loop spans 13 amino acids. The CDR3 protein is CASSVAIQETQYF. In DNA form, the CDR3 reads TGTGCCAGCAGCGTAGCGATCCAAGAGACCCAGTACTTC.

This clone was found a few times. The chain employs TRBV5-4 and TRBJ2-4, with TRBD2 identical over 7 bases. This CDR3 region has 16 residues. With 0 bases clipped from V and 4 bases from J, the junction kept 7 bases outside the gene matches. CDR1 and CDR2 (germline): SGHNT, YYREEE (reference sequence). This chain's CDR3 is CASSLGAGGTKNIQYF. Here the CDR3 DNA reads TGTGCCAGCAGCTTGGGAGCCGGGGGGACGAAAAACATTCAGTACTTC.

This clone was seen many times. The chain carries TRBV7-8 and TRBJ2-7; 7 bases line up with TRBD1. The CDR3 extends over 15 amino acids. The germline V gene encodes CDR1 SGHVS and CDR2 FQNEAQ. V trimming: 5 bases; J trimming: 3 bases; junction bases outside the gene matches: 10. The CDR3 DNA follows: TGTGCCAGCAGCACAGGACAGGCCGGATTCTACGAGCAGTACTTC. Translated, it gives CASSTGQAGFYEQYF. Filled out from reference TRBV7-8 and TRBJ2-7, the complete variable domain reads GAGVSQSPRYKVAKRGQDVALRCDPISGHVSLFWYQQALGQGPEFLTYFQNEAQLDKSGLPSDRFFAERPEGSVSTLKIQRTQQEDSAVYLCASSTGQAGFYEQYFGPGTRLTVT.

The chain recombines TRBV6-6 with TRBJ2-7, with D perhaps TRBD1 (6 bases). Trimming left V 4 bases short and J 4 bases short, with 17 bases between. This CDR3 has 15 amino acids. Germline lookup yields CDR1 MNHNY and CDR2 SVGAGI (reference sequence). The CDR3 coding sequence is TGTGCCAGCAGTTCCCTACAGGGAGTGGGGTACGAGCAGTACTTC. Translation: CASSSLQGVGYEQYF.

This clone was recorded many times. The chain has TRBV10-1 and TRBJ1-4; D unresolved. Between the trimmed V and J ends, which lost 5 bases and 8 bases, there was a span of 12 bases. Germline values: CDR1 WNHNN, CDR2 SYGVQD (reference sequence). There are 13 residues in the CDR3. This CDR3 is CASSRGIEEKLFF. As DNA, the CDR3 is TGCGCCAGCAGTCGTGGGATCGAAGAAAAACTGTTTTTT.

As concerns this clone: A junction boundary mismatches the germline segment, possibly from a read error. The chain joins TRBV27 to TRBJ2-2; TRBD2 matches at 7 bases. The CDR3 spans 17 residues. The germline V gene has CDR1 MNHEY and CDR2 SMNVEV (reference sequence). This chain's CDR3 is CASSSPGLTGGVGALFF. The DNA of the CDR3 is TGTGCCAGCAGTTCACCGGGACTAACGGGCGGGGTAGGGGCGCTGTTTTTT.

This clone occurred a few times. The rearrangement links TRBV7-2 to TRBJ2-5, with a tentative D call TRBD1 (5 bases). Germline-derived CDR1 and CDR2 are SGHTA and FQGNSA. This CDR3 comprises 14 residues. V was shortened by 1 base and J by 4 bases, with 10 bases between the two germline ends. Written as DNA, the CDR3 is TGTGCCAGCAGCTTAGGCTTAAGGGGAGAGACCCAGTACTTC. Its translation: CASSLGLRGETQYF.

This sequence joins TRBV28 and TRBJ1-1; D gene uncertain. V was shortened by 7 bases and J by 0 bases, with 9 bases between the two germline ends. This CDR3 spans 13 amino acids. Germline CDR1 MDHEN, CDR2 SYDVKM. CDR3 in DNA: TGTGCCAGCACCATAGGGTTGAACACTGAAGCTTTCTTT. Encoded protein: CASTIGLNTEAFF.

This clone was observed many times. The chain carries TRBV28 and TRBJ2-3; the D is unclear. The CDR3 length is 13 residues. Germline CDR1 reads MDHEN; CDR2 reads SYDVKM. The germline V and J ends were trimmed by 8 bases and 3 bases, with 12 bases remaining between them. The CDR3 loop is CASGIANTDTQYF. The CDR3 coding sequence is TGTGCCAGCGGAATTGCGAATACAGATACGCAGTATTTT.

This clone was seen more than once but under ten times. The chain combines TRBV29-1 with TRBJ1-2, with no clear D. CDR1 and CDR2 from the germline V gene are SQVTM and ANQGSEA. Trimming took off 7 bases at V and 2 bases at J, with 8 bases between the two ends. The CDR3 loop spans 11 amino acids. The CDR3 DNA follows: TGCAGCGCGCACCACAACTATGGCTACACCTTC. Amino acid sequence: CSAHHNYGYTF.

The J gene is TRBJ2-4, the V gene TRBV11-1; D remains unclear. The germline V gene encodes CDR1 SGHAT and CDR2 FQDESV (reference sequence). The CDR3 runs to 13 residues. The V gene lost 3 bases and the J gene lost 11 bases, with 14 bases spanning the gap. The CDR3 DNA reads TGTGCCAGCAGCTTTTTAGGAACTGGACTTCAGTACTTC. It translates to CASSFLGTGLQYF.

This clone turned up a few times. The CDR3 loop reads CAISETALTGALTDTQYF. The CDR3 region has the DNA TGTGCCATCAGTGAGACGGCCCTAACAGGGGCCCTCACAGATACGCAGTATTTT. This sequence joins TRBV10-3 and TRBJ2-3, with 7 nucleotides matching TRBD1. The CDR3 sequence is 18 residues long. V dropped 2 bases and J dropped 2; count of bases not matched to a gene: 13. Germline V gene sequence: CDR1 ENHRY, CDR2 SYGVKD.

This CDR3 reads CATSRQGATDTQYF. The CDR3 region has the DNA TGTGCCACCAGCAGACAGGGGGCGACAGATACGCAGTATTTT. The chain carries TRBV15 and TRBJ2-3, with TRBD1 identical over 8 bases. The CDR3 loop spans 14 amino acids. Germline V gene lookup returns CDR1 LNHNV and CDR2 YYDKDF (reference sequence). V shed 2 bases, J shed 3 bases, and the junction held 1 base outside the gene matches.

This clone was counted a few times. The chain couples TRBV7-9 to TRBJ2-3; D is ambiguous. Trimming removed 2 bases from V and 5 bases from J, with 11 bases in between. The length of the CDR3 is 14 residues. Per the germline V gene, CDR1 is SEHNR and CDR2 is FQNEAQ (reference sequence). The CDR3 loop is CASSLLQFQDTQYF. The CDR3 DNA follows: TGTGCCAGCAGCTTACTGCAGTTTCAAGATACGCAGTATTTT. Looking up the rest from reference TRBV7-9 and TRBJ2-3 gives the full variable domain: DTGVSQNPRHKITKRGQNVTFRCDPISEHNRLYWYRQTLGQGPEFLTYFQNEAQLEKSRLLSDRFSAERPKGSFSTLEIQRTEQGDSAMYLCASSLLQFQDTQYFGPGTRLTVL.

This clone was seen more than once but under ten times. The rearrangement links TRBV5-1 to TRBJ2-4; 10 bases map to TRBD1. Germline V lookup: CDR1 SGHRS, CDR2 YFSETQ. Trimming at V came to 5 bases and at J to 8 bases, leaving 4 bases not matched to a gene. The CDR3 contains 13 residues. CDR3 nucleotides: TGCGCCAGCAGACTAGGACAGGGGGACATTCAGTACTTC. It is translated as CASRLGQGDIQYF.

The sample holds a few counts of this clone. V is TRBV21-1 and J is TRBJ2-1. TRBV21-1 is a known pseudogene. The CDR3 covers 15 residues. The CDR3 DNA follows: TGTGCCAGCAGCAAAGAAAGGACCGGTAACAATGAGCAGTTCTTC. Translation gives CASSKERTGNNEQFF.

This clone was detected many times. Other DNA sequences from this sample encode an identical CDR3 as well. The CDR3 is CASSARLAGVYNEQFF. CDR3 nucleotide sequence: TGTGCCAGCAGCGCGAGACTAGCGGGAGTGTACAATGAGCAGTTCTTC. This chain uses TRBV11-2 with TRBJ2-1, with TRBD2 matching 12 bases. J was trimmed by 4 bases and V by 5 bases; bases with no gene match: 6. CDR1 SGHAT and CDR2 FQNNGV come from the germline V gene. This CDR3 has 16 amino acids.

The chain couples TRBV7-2 to TRBJ2-5, with TRBD2 matching 8 bases. Germline CDR1 SGHTA, CDR2 FQGNSA. This CDR3 is built from 14 residues. V was clipped by 0 bases and J by 5 bases; unmatched bases: 2. The CDR3 sequence: CASSLAAGVETQYF. The CDR3 nucleotides read TGTGCCAGCAGCTTAGCAGCGGGAGTGGAGACCCAGTACTTC. Supplemented by reference TRBV7-2 and TRBJ2-5, the full variable domain reads GAGVSQSPSNKVTEKGKDVELRCDPISGHTALYWYRQSLGQGLEFLIYFQGNSAPDKSGLPSDRFSAERTGGSVSTLTIQRTQQEDSAVYLCASSLAAGVETQYFGPGTRLLVL.

This clone was found a few times. This chain links TRBV19 with TRBJ2-7; D may match TRBD1 or TRBD2 (5 bases each). The germline V gene encodes CDR1 LNHDA and CDR2 SQIVND (reference sequence). V was pared by 2 bases and J by 6 bases, with 11 bases between. The CDR3 length is 13 residues. The CDR3 nucleotides read TGTGCCAGTAGTATACGGGACGTAGGCGAGCAGTACTTC. It specifies CASSIRDVGEQYF. The variable domain in full, completed from reference TRBV19 and TRBJ2-7, reads DGGITQSPKYLFRKEGQNVTLSCEQNLNHDAMYWYRQDPGQGLRLIYYSQIVNDFQKGDIAEGYSVSREKKESFPLTVTSAQKNPTAFYLCASSIRDVGEQYFGPGTRLTVT.

This clone was seen a single time. The V and J genes are TRBV28 and TRBJ2-5; D is perhaps TRBD1 or TRBD2 (5 bases each). V was pared by 6 bases and J by 4 bases, with 12 bases between. Per the germline V gene, CDR1 is MDHEN and CDR2 is SYDVKM. The CDR3 has 13 amino acids. CDR3: CASSFGAGETQYF. The CDR3 DNA reads as TGTGCCAGCAGCTTCGGGGCTGGAGAGACCCAGTACTTC.

The chain links TRBV11-2 to TRBJ2-3; D possibly corresponds to TRBD1 (6 bases). The germline CDR1 and CDR2 sequences are SGHAT and FQNNGV. The CDR3 has 13 amino acids. The V gene lost 5 bases and the J gene lost 5 bases, with 11 bases spanning the gap. The CDR3, as DNA: TGTGCCAGCAGCCCTCGGGACAAAGATACGCAGTATTTT. This encodes CASSPRDKDTQYF. Together with reference TRBV11-2 and TRBJ2-3, the CDR3 gives the full variable domain: EAGVAQSPRYKIIEKRQSVAFWCNPISGHATLYWYQQILGQGPKLLIQFQNNGVVDDSQLPKDRFSAERLKGVDSTLKIQPAKLEDSAVYLCASSPRDKDTQYFGPGTRLTVL.

This clone came up many times. V and J are TRBV7-9 and TRBJ2-3; the D gene is possibly TRBD2 (6 bases). CDR1 and CDR2 from the germline V gene are SEHNR and FQNEAQ (reference sequence). The CDR3 loop spans 13 amino acids. Trimming shortened V by 5 bases and J by 5 bases, and 11 bases separated the two germline ends. The CDR3 DNA reads as TGTGCCAGCAGCCCTTATAGCGGAGATACGCAGTATTTT. Translating it yields CASSPYSGDTQYF.

The genes are TRBV9 and TRBJ2-7; 8 bases are a match to TRBD1. The CDR3 covers 18 residues. Germline V lookup: CDR1 SGDLS, CDR2 YYNGEE. J lost 6 bases, V lost 0 bases, and 17 bases had no gene match. CDR3 in amino acids: CASSVGVIRTGKYGEQYF. The CDR3 region has the DNA TGTGCCAGCAGCGTAGGAGTCATCAGGACAGGGAAATATGGCGAGCAGTACTTC.

The gene calls are TRBV18 and TRBJ1-5; D perhaps matches TRBD1 (5 bases). CDR1 and CDR2 (germline): KGHSH, LQKENI. V dropped 1 base and J dropped 9 bases, with 10 bases sitting between them. This CDR3 region has 13 residues. The CDR3 sequence is CASSPRSGRPQHF. The CDR3 nucleotides read TGTGCCAGCTCACCACGCTCAGGGAGGCCCCAGCATTTT.

The chain links TRBV11-2 to TRBJ1-2, with TRBD1 matching 7 bases. This CDR3 is 15 amino acids long. V shed 0 bases and J 5 bases; nucleotides not matched to a gene: 6. Germline CDR1 reads SGHAT; CDR2 reads FQNNGV. The CDR3 DNA reads as TGTGCCAGCAGCTTAGAAGGAGGGGGCGTATATGGCTACACCTTC. This translates into CASSLEGGGVYGYTF. Combining the CDR3 with reference TRBV11-2 and TRBJ1-2 gives the whole variable domain EAGVAQSPRYKIIEKRQSVAFWCNPISGHATLYWYQQILGQGPKLLIQFQNNGVVDDSQLPKDRFSAERLKGVDSTLKIQPAKLEDSAVYLCASSLEGGGVYGYTFGSGTRLTVV.

This clone came up a few times. This chain's CDR3 is CASSLSWGEKLFF. As DNA, the CDR3 is TGTGCCAGCAGTTTATCTTGGGGTGAAAAACTGTTTTTT. This rearrangement joins TRBV27 to TRBJ1-4; D gene unclear. Germline V gene data show CDR1 as MNHEY and CDR2 as SMNVEV (reference sequence). The CDR3 is made up of 13 amino acids. Trimming took 0 bases from V and 7 from J, leaving 6 bases between them.

The chain combines TRBV4-3 with TRBJ2-1, with a weak D call TRBD1 (6 bases). CDR1 and CDR2 from the germline V gene are LGHNA and YSLEER. The CDR3 spans 17 residues. V lost 0 bases and J 8 bases, leaving 20 bases between the germline ends. CDR3: CASSQDHHRAYSDEQFF. The CDR3 bases are TGCGCCAGCAGCCAAGATCATCACAGGGCCTACTCAGATGAGCAGTTCTTC.

J is TRBJ2-5 and V is TRBV5-1; the match to TRBD2 covers 12 bases. The ends lost 2 bases at V and 4 bases at J; junction bases unmatched: 9. Germline CDR1 SGHRS, CDR2 YFSETQ. The CDR3 has 17 amino acids. Written as DNA, the CDR3 is TGCGCCAGCAGCTTCTCTCTAGCGGGAGGGCCAGGAGAGACCCAGTACTTC. It codes for CASSFSLAGGPGETQYF.

This clone was detected a few times. V usage is TRBV6-1 and J usage is TRBJ2-5; D might be TRBD1 (6 bases). In germline, CDR1 is MNHNS, CDR2 SASEGT. V was trimmed by 7 bases and J by 0 bases, leaving 15 bases between them. The CDR3 contains 15 residues. This chain's CDR3 is CASTKWTANQETQYF. DNA for the CDR3: TGTGCCAGCACTAAATGGACAGCGAACCAAGAGACCCAGTACTTC.

This sequence joins TRBV7-8 and TRBJ2-7; 9 bases agree with TRBD2. The CDR3 covers 14 residues. The V and J ends lost 4 bases and 3 bases, in that order; junction bases with no gene match: 4. Germline lookup yields CDR1 SGHVS and CDR2 FQNEAQ. The CDR3, as DNA: TGTGCCAGCAGCTCGCGGGAGGGCATCTACGAGCAGTACTTC. It yields the protein CASSSREGIYEQYF.